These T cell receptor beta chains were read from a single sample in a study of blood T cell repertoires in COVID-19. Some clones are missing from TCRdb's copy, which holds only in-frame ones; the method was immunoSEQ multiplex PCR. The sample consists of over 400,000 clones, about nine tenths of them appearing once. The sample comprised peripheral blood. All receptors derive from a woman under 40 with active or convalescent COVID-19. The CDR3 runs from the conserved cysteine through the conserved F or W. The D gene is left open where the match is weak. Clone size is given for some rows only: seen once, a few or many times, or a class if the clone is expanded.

CASSRTYGQGAYEQYF,TGTGCCAGCAGCCGCACATATGGACAGGGGGCCTACGAGCAGTACTTC,TRBJ2-7,.,TRBD1,TRBV14
CASSSSVTQETQYF,TGTGCCAGCAGCTCATCCGTGACACAAGAGACCCAGTACTTC,TRBJ2-5,.,.,TRBV7-9
CASSRTGSYGYTF,TGTGCCAGCAGCCGTACAGGGTCCTATGGCTACACCTTC,TRBJ1-2,once,.,TRBV12-3/TRBV12-4
CSVESAGLQSRNYGYTF,TGCAGCGTTGAAAGCGCAGGGCTACAATCCAGGAACTATGGCTACACCTTC,TRBJ1-2,.,.,TRBV29-1
CASRRTGTGATRSTYGYTF,TGTGCCAGTAGAAGAACCGGGACAGGGGCAACCCGGAGTACCTATGGCTACACCTTC,TRBJ1-2,.,TRBD1,TRBV19
CASSPPQTEDYEQYF,TGTGCCAGCAGCCCCCCCCAGACAGAAGACTACGAGCAGTACTTC,TRBJ2-7,.,.,TRBV7-8
CASSGGRPNEQFF,TGTGCCAGTAGTGGAGGCAGACCCAATGAGCAGTTCTTC,TRBJ2-1,.,.,TRBV19
CASSPSQGQVMNTEAFF,TGTGCCAGCTCACCATCCCAGGGGCAAGTAATGAACACTGAAGCTTTCTTT,TRBJ1-1,.,.,TRBV18
CASSYNGQGGEKLFF,TGTGCCAGCAGTTACAACGGACAGGGAGGCGAAAAACTGTTTTTT,TRBJ1-4,few,TRBD1,TRBV6-5
CASSSNTFWDRGSEKLFF,TGCGCCAGCAGCTCCAATACTTTCTGGGACAGGGGTAGTGAAAAACTGTTTTTT,TRBJ1-4,.,TRBD1,TRBV5-1
CASSPRGGDGYTF,TGTGCCAGCTCACCACGGGGGGGAGATGGCTACACCTTC,TRBJ1-2,.,.,TRBV18
CASSLGDRVNTEAFF,TGTGCCAGCAGCTTAGGGGACAGGGTTAACACTGAAGCTTTCTTT,TRBJ1-1,few,TRBD1,TRBV7-9
CASSLEYGGKREQYF,TGTGCCAGCAGCTTGGAGTACGGGGGAAAGAGGGAGCAGTACTTC,TRBJ2-7,.,.,TRBV5-6
CASSSTVSFYEQYF,TGTGCCAGCAGCTCGACAGTGAGCTTTTACGAGCAGTACTTC,TRBJ2-7,.,.,TRBV7-9
CAWASDRNFGLSSGNTIYF,TGTGCCTGGGCCTCGGACAGAAATTTCGGATTAAGCTCTGGAAACACCATATATTTT,TRBJ1-3,.,.,TRBV30
CASSENYRGIDNEQFF,TGTGCCAGCAGTGAAAACTACAGGGGGATAGACAATGAGCAGTTCTTC,TRBJ2-1,.,TRBD1,TRBV6-1
CASSLGLAGSYNEQFF,TGCGCCAGCAGCTTGGGTCTAGCGGGCTCCTACAATGAGCAGTTCTTC,TRBJ2-1,.,TRBD2,TRBV5-1
CASRSDRVSDTQYF,TGTGCCAGCAGGTCAGACAGGGTTTCAGATACGCAGTATTTT,TRBJ2-3,.,TRBD1,TRBV5-6
CASSRDSWMNTEAFF,TGTGCCAGCAGTCGGGACAGCTGGATGAACACTGAAGCTTTCTTT,TRBJ1-1,few,TRBD1,TRBV6-5
CASSRLGGRAEAFF,TGTGCCAGCAGCCGCCTCGGGGGGCGAGCTGAAGCTTTCTTT,TRBJ1-1,.,.,TRBV11-2
CASSPWADSNQPQHF,TGTGCCAGCAGCCCTTGGGCCGATAGCAATCAGCCCCAGCATTTT,TRBJ1-5,.,.,TRBV9
CASSASSETQYF,TGTGCCAGCAGTGCGAGTTCAGAGACCCAGTACTTC,TRBJ2-5,.,.,TRBV4-2
CASSPGTGMNTEAFF,TGTGCCAGCAGCCCAGGGACAGGCATGAACACTGAAGCTTTCTTT,TRBJ1-1,.,TRBD1,TRBV7-9
CASTMPGLTGVHYGYTF,TGTGCCAGCACTATGCCTGGCCTTACAGGGGTTCACTATGGCTACACCTTC,TRBJ1-2,.,TRBD1,TRBV2
CASSQVPRQVYNEQFF,TGCGCCAGCAGCCAAGTCCCCCGGCAGGTCTACAATGAGCAGTTCTTC,TRBJ2-1,.,.,TRBV4-1
CASSDPRGGGRSTEAFF,TGCGCCAGCAGTGATCCTCGCGGGGGAGGGCGGTCCACTGAAGCTTTCTTT,TRBJ1-1,.,.,TRBV10-1
CASSFEGDNTEAFF,TGTGCCAGCAGTTTTGAGGGGGATAACACTGAAGCTTTCTTT,TRBJ1-1,.,.,TRBV27
CASTKTGGSAGYTF,TGTGCCAGCACCAAGACAGGGGGTTCGGCTGGCTACACCTTC,TRBJ1-2,.,TRBD1,TRBV2
CASSTGQGLHTEAFF,TGTGCCAGCAGCACCGGCCAGGGACTGCACACTGAAGCTTTCTTT,TRBJ1-1,.,.,TRBV7-8
CASSETGSEAFF,TGTGCCAGCAGTGAAACGGGTTCTGAAGCTTTCTTT,TRBJ1-1,.,.,TRBV6-1
CASSINSDSPLHF,TGTGCCAGTAGTATTAACAGTGACTCACCCCTCCACTTT,TRBJ1-6,.,.,TRBV19
CASSFAYQGMNTEAFF,TGCGCCAGCAGCTTCGCTTACCAGGGGATGAACACTGAAGCTTTCTTT,TRBJ1-1,.,.,TRBV4-1
CAISESKASGFTDTQYF,TGTGCCATCAGTGAGTCGAAGGCTAGCGGATTCACAGATACGCAGTATTTT,TRBJ2-3,.,TRBD2,TRBV10-3
CASSQAGAGGLGSPLHF,TGTGCCAGCAGCCAAGCCGGCGCAGGGGGACTCGGTTCACCCCTCCACTTT,TRBJ1-6,once,TRBD1,TRBV4-2
CASSLLGGGLAGELFF,TGTGCCAGCAGCTTGCTGGGCGGGGGGTTGGCCGGGGAGCTGTTTTTT,TRBJ2-2,.,TRBD2,TRBV5-4
CASSIWDRNNQPQHF,TGTGCCAGCAGCATTTGGGACAGGAATAATCAGCCCCAGCATTTT,TRBJ1-5,few,TRBD1,TRBV5-6
CASSRDRSRRDTQYF,TGTGCCAGCAGCCGCGACAGGTCGAGGAGAGATACGCAGTATTTT,TRBJ2-3,.,.,TRBV6-5
CASSFGSGNTIYF,TGTGCCAGCAGCTTCGGCTCTGGAAACACCATATATTTT,TRBJ1-3,.,.,TRBV5-6
CASSKPPGQDAFF,TGTGCCAGTAGTAAACCACCGGGACAGGATGCTTTCTTT,TRBJ1-1,.,TRBD1,TRBV19
CASSQDGGTSLNTEAFF,TGCGCCAGCAGCCAAGATGGGGGGACTAGCCTCAACACTGAAGCTTTCTTT,TRBJ1-1,.,.,TRBV4-1
CASRLGTSGINSYEQYF,TGTGCCAGCAGACTAGGGACTAGCGGGATAAATTCCTACGAGCAGTACTTC,TRBJ2-7,.,TRBD2,TRBV5-6
CASSPGTAFSGANVLTF,TGTGCCAGCTCACCAGGGACAGCGTTCTCTGGGGCCAACGTCCTGACTTTC,TRBJ2-6,.,TRBD1,TRBV18
CASSPTSSGANVLTF,TGTGCCAGCAGCCCCACAAGCTCTGGGGCCAACGTCCTGACTTTC,TRBJ2-6,.,.,TRBV3-1/TRBV3-2
CASSQDATDFYGYTF,TGCGCCAGCAGCCAAGATGCCACAGATTTCTATGGCTACACCTTC,TRBJ1-2,.,.,TRBV4-1
CATHRGQETQYF,TGTGCCACCCACAGGGGGCAAGAGACCCAGTACTTC,TRBJ2-5,once,TRBD1,TRBV6-5
CASSYDRGGAGNTIYF,TGTGCCAGCAGTTATGACAGGGGAGGTGCCGGAAACACCATATATTTT,TRBJ1-3,.,TRBD1,TRBV6-5
CASSKQGEMTEAFF,TGTGCCAGTAGTAAACAAGGGGAAATGACTGAAGCTTTCTTT,TRBJ1-1,few,.,TRBV19
CASSASQGAAFF,TGTGCCAGCAGTGCCTCACAGGGGGCAGCTTTCTTT,TRBJ1-1,few,TRBD1,TRBV6-6
CASSPAPGQGHEQYF,TGTGCCAGCAGCCCGGCCCCGGGACAGGGACACGAGCAGTACTTC,TRBJ2-7,.,TRBD1,TRBV28
CASSYSRGVRDGYTF,TGTGCCAGCAGTTACTCGCGGGGCGTTAGAGATGGCTACACCTTC,TRBJ1-2,.,.,TRBV6-5
CASSYSTGGSKNIQYF,TGTGCCAGCAGTTACTCGACCGGCGGGTCCAAAAACATTCAGTACTTC,TRBJ2-4,once,.,TRBV6-5
CASSPTETGVPEAFF,TGCGCCAGCAGCCCAACCGAGACAGGGGTTCCTGAAGCTTTCTTT,TRBJ1-1,.,TRBD1,TRBV5-1
CASSESPGDWLYSNQPQHF,TGTGCCAGCAGTGAAAGCCCCGGGGACTGGCTATATAGCAATCAGCCCCAGCATTTT,TRBJ1-5,few,.,TRBV6-1
CAITKINQPQHF,TGTGCCATCACTAAGATTAATCAGCCCCAGCATTTT,TRBJ1-5,.,.,TRBV10-3
CASKRDGGADTQYF,TGTGCCAGCAAGAGGGACGGGGGGGCAGATACGCAGTATTTT,TRBJ2-3,.,TRBD2,TRBV6-5
CAWSVPGTHNQPQHF,TGTGCCTGGAGTGTACCTGGGACTCACAATCAGCCCCAGCATTTT,TRBJ1-5,.,.,TRBV30
CASSLGMPNGEQYF,TGTGCCAGCAGCTTGGGGATGCCTAACGGGGAGCAGTACTTC,TRBJ2-7,.,.,TRBV5-6
CASSPFATEGADTQYF,TGTGCCAGCAGCCCTTTCGCAACGGAGGGAGCAGATACGCAGTATTTT,TRBJ2-3,.,.,TRBV3-1/TRBV3-2
CASSPRTGREQYF,TGTGCCAGCAGTCCTCGGACAGGGAGAGAGCAGTACTTC,TRBJ2-7,.,TRBD1,TRBV6-5